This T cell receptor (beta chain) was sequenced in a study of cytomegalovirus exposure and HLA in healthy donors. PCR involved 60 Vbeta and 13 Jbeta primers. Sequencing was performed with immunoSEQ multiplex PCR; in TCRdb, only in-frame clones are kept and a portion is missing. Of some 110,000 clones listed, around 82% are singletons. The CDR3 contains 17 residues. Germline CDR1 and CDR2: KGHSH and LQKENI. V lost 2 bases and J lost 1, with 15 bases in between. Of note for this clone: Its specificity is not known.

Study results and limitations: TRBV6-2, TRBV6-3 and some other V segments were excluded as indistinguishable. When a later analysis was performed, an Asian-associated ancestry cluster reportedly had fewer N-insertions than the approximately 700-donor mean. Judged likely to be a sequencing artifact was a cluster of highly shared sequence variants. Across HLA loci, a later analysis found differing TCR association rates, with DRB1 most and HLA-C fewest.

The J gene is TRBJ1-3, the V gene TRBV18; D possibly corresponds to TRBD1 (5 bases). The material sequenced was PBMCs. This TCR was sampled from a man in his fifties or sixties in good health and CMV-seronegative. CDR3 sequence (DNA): TGTGCCAGCTCACCAAGGGGTTTAGAAACTTCTGGAAACACCATATATTTT. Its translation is CASSPRGLETSGNTIYF.